This is a list of T cell receptor beta chains from one sample in a study of OX40 agonist ivuxolimab in advanced cancers. This table comes from immunoSEQ multiplex PCR, and its TCRdb copy is limited to in-frame clones, with some not included. The sample consists of 20,000 to 25,000 clones, roughly 88% of them appearing once. The sample here was CD4+ or CD8+ T cells sorted from blood, taken in a trial of the OX40 agonist ivuxolimab. The receptors originated from an adult with an advanced solid tumor such as melanoma, head and neck, liver or kidney cancer. The CDR3 runs from the conserved cysteine through the conserved F or W. D genes are given only for firm matches. The size of a clone is reported for some rows only, either as once, few or many, or as a class for expanded clones.

V	size	length	D	J	CDR3	DNA
TRBV7-8	medium-sized	13	-	TRBJ2-7	CASSSDTSYEQYF	TGTGCCAGCAGCTCGGACACGAGCTACGAGCAGTACTTC
TRBV11-2	-	15	-	TRBJ1-1	CASSVVDRLNTEAFF	TGTGCCAGCAGCGTAGTCGACAGGCTGAACACTGAAGCTTTCTTT
TRBV28	-	13	-	TRBJ2-2	CASSRGNTGELFF	TGTGCCAGCAGTCGGGGAAACACCGGGGAGCTGTTTTTT
TRBV7-8	medium-sized	12	-	TRBJ2-7	CASSLPPYEQYF	TGTGCCAGCAGCTTACCACCCTACGAGCAGTACTTC
TRBV4-1	-	14	TRBD1	TRBJ2-7	CASSQRQGVYEQYF	TGCGCCAGCAGCCAACGACAGGGGGTGTACGAGCAGTACTTC
TRBV5-8	-	15	-	TRBJ1-1	CASSKAGTMNTEAFF	TGTGCCAGCAGCAAGGCAGGTACCATGAACACTGAAGCTTTCTTT
TRBV27	-	20	TRBD2	TRBJ2-2	CASSPPPGLAGGPGTGELFF	TGTGCCAGCAGCCCCCCCCCGGGGCTAGCGGGAGGGCCGGGCACCGGGGAGCTGTTTTTT
TRBV5-8	few	16	TRBD1	TRBJ1-5	CASSWLRQGGNQPQHF	TGTGCCAGCAGCTGGCTACGACAGGGAGGCAATCAGCCCCAGCATTTT
TRBV9	once	14	-	TRBJ2-7	CASSVGQRSYEQYF	TGTGCCAGCAGCGTAGGACAGCGCTCCTACGAGCAGTACTTC
TRBV2	-	16	-	TRBJ2-7	CASSGSRTGLPYEQYF	TGTGCCAGCAGTGGGAGCAGAACAGGCCTCCCCTACGAGCAGTACTTC
TRBV5-1	-	18	TRBD2	TRBJ2-7	CASSLGSPLTSGRNEQYF	TGCGCCAGCAGCTTGGGTTCACCGTTGACTAGCGGGAGAAACGAGCAGTACTTC
TRBV28	few	16	-	TRBJ2-4	CASSLPGTVFKNIQYF	TGTGCCAGCAGTTTGCCCGGGACTGTGTTCAAAAACATTCAGTACTTC
TRBV30	few	14	TRBD1	TRBJ2-7	CAWSRGTGGYEQYF	TGTGCCTGGAGTAGGGGGACAGGGGGCTACGAGCAGTACTTC
TRBV27	-	12	-	TRBJ2-2	CASSWNTGELFF	TGTGCCAGCAGTTGGAACACCGGGGAGCTGTTTTTT
TRBV9	once	13	-	TRBJ2-2	CARAAGLTGELFF	TGTGCCAGAGCTGCTGGGCTCACCGGGGAGCTGTTTTTT
TRBV4-2	-	14	-	TRBJ2-7	CASSEGHITYEQYF	TGTGCCAGCAGCGAGGGCCATATTACCTACGAGCAGTACTTC
TRBV7-2	-	12	-	TRBJ1-1	CASRAGHTEAFF	TGTGCCAGCAGGGCAGGCCACACTGAAGCTTTCTTT